These 24 T cell receptor beta chains originate from one sample sequenced in a study of T cell clonality in common variable immunodeficiency. The method was immunoSEQ multiplex PCR; TCRdb's version includes in-frame clones alone and lacks a portion of them. The data show approximately 45,000 clones, with none appearing a single time. Sequencing was performed on peripheral blood mononuclear cells. These receptors originate from a person aged 18 to 75 in good health.

This clone was recorded at least ten times. The read is 3 residues too short to cover the CDR3 end, so that end is filled in from the germline J gene. This sequence joins TRBV2 and TRBJ2-1, with D hard to call. The CDR3 is made up of 13 amino acids. Per the germline V gene, CDR1 is SNHLY and CDR2 is FYNNEI. Trimming pared 2 bases from V and 1 base from J, leaving 3 bases between. The sequenced CDR3 bases are TGTGCCAGCAGTGAACTTTCCTACAATGAG. Translated: CASSELSYNE. The entire CDR3 is CASSELSYNEQFF.

At least ten counts were recorded for this clone. The CDR3 end is not reached by the read, which stops 3 residues before it; the germline J gene fills it in. This sequence joins TRBV4-2 and TRBJ2-3; D is possibly TRBD2 (6 bases). This CDR3 comprises 16 residues. Germline V gives CDR1 LGHNA, CDR2 YNFKEQ. Trimming took off 3 bases at V and 1 base at J, with 14 bases between the two ends. The CDR3: CASSHLGLTGTDTQYF. The part of the CDR3 DNA that was read is TGTGCCAGCAGCCATTTAGGACTAACGGGCACAGATACG.

This clone has at least ten counts. Read data end 3 residues before the CDR3 end; the end is taken from the germline J gene. This sequence joins TRBV27 and TRBJ1-6, with 10 bases that match TRBD1. V gave up 1 base and J gave up 0 bases; unmatched junction bases: 9. The CDR3 length is 20 residues. CDR1 MNHEY and CDR2 SMNVEV come from the germline V gene (reference sequence). The part of the CDR3 DNA that was read is TGTGCCAGCAGTTTATGGGGTTGGGACAGGGGAAGCTCCTATAATTCACCC. Translating gives CASSLWGWDRGSSYNSP. The entire CDR3 is CASSLWGWDRGSSYNSPLHF.

This clone was recorded at least ten times. The CDR3 DNA, read in part, is TGTGCCAGTAGTGGGGACAGCTATGGC. Protein product: CASSGDSYG. The full-length CDR3 reads as CASSGDSYGYTF. V is TRBV19 and J is TRBJ1-2, with 7 bases aligning to TRBD1. The read terminates 3 residues before the CDR3 end, so the remaining end is supplied by the germline J gene. The germline CDR1 and CDR2 sequences are LNHDA and SQIVND (reference sequence). The J segment lost 4 bases and the V segment lost 5 bases, leaving 1 base of the junction unmatched. The CDR3 runs 12 residues.

This clone came up many times. Relative to the germline gene, one junction end is altered; a read error may explain this. The CDR3 is cut off 3 residues early in the read; its end comes from the germline J gene. The chain carries TRBV4-2 and TRBJ2-2; 8 bases map to TRBD2. The CDR3 contains 13 residues. Per germline, CDR1 LGHNA and CDR2 YNFKEQ. The part of the CDR3 DNA that was read is TGCGCCAGCAGCCAAGCGGGGGCCGGGGAG. Translation: CASSQAGAGE. The full CDR3 sequence reads CASSQAGAGELFF.

Turning to this clone: The missing CDR3 end, 3 residues past where the read stops, is filled in from the germline J gene. This chain joins TRBV10-2 and TRBJ1-4, with unresolved D. The germline V gene encodes CDR1 WSHSY and CDR2 SAAADI. This CDR3 region has 15 residues. V was cut by 8 bases and J by 7 bases, with 20 bases left in between. CDR3 amino acids: CASLPQGLIPEKLFF. The CDR3 DNA, read in part, is TGCGCCAGCCTTCCACAAGGTTTAATTCCTGAAAAA.

This clone was seen at least ten times. The junction differs from germline at one of its ends, possibly a read error. The CDR3 end falls 3 residues outside the read, so it is completed with the germline J gene. The chain recombines TRBV7-7 with TRBJ2-5; no reliable D call. CDR3 size: 16 residues. The germline V gene encodes CDR1 SSHAT and CDR2 FNYEAQ (reference sequence). Here the CDR3 reads CASSPPPPWVGETQYF. CDR3 bases read: TGTGCTAGCAGCCCTCCCCCTCCCTGGGTCGGGGAGACC.

With regard to this clone: The read falls 3 residues short of the CDR3 end, and the missing part is taken from the germline J gene. The chain has TRBV18 and TRBJ2-2, with D unclear. The CDR3 is made up of 16 amino acids. The germline V gene has CDR1 KGHSH and CDR2 LQKENI. Between the trimmed V and J ends, which lost 2 bases and 5 bases, there was a span of 15 bases. CDR3 DNA, as far as it was read: TGTGCCAGCTCACCAGGAAAGCTAGGCGCAACCGGGGAG. It encodes CASSPGKLGATGE. The whole CDR3 sequence reads CASSPGKLGATGELFF.

Many counts were recorded for this clone. With the read ending 3 residues before the CDR3 end, the germline J gene is used to fill in that end. The chain uses TRBV20-1 and TRBJ1-2; TRBD1 might be the D (6 bases). The V end was cut by 5 bases, the J end by 2 bases, with 12 bases between. Looked up from germline, CDR1 is DFQATT and CDR2 is SNEGSKA (reference sequence). This CDR3 contains 13 residues. Partial CDR3 DNA: TGCAGTGCTCCGCGGACAGACAACTATGGC. Its protein is CSAPRTDNYG. The whole CDR3 sequence reads CSAPRTDNYGYTF.

The table lists this clone with many counts. The read halts 3 residues ahead of the CDR3 end, with the missing end drawn from the germline J gene. The J gene is TRBJ2-3, the V gene TRBV2, with TRBD2 matching 14 bases. The V segment lost 6 bases and the J segment 4 bases; nucleotides outside the gene matches: 3. Germline values: CDR1 SNHLY, CDR2 FYNNEI. The CDR3 is made up of 15 amino acids. This chain's CDR3 is CASRRLAGGPDTQYF. CDR3 bases read: TGTGCCAGCAGGAGACTAGCGGGAGGGCCAGATACG.

This clone was seen repeatedly, ten times or more. The CDR3 extends 3 residues past the end of the read, so its final part is completed from the germline J gene. The genes are TRBV19 and TRBJ2-7; a possible D gene is TRBD2 (6 bases). Germline assignment: CDR1 LNHDA and CDR2 SQIVND (reference sequence). This CDR3 region has 14 residues. Trimming took 6 bases from V and 3 from J, leaving 15 bases between them. CDR3 sequence: CASSPAGPYYEQYF. CDR3 DNA (partial): TGTGCCAGTAGCCCAGCGGGCCCGTACTACGAG.

This clone was detected many times. The read falls 3 residues short of the CDR3 end, and the missing part is taken from the germline J gene. The chain joins TRBV5-4 to TRBJ1-5; D remains ambiguous. The length of the CDR3 is 15 residues. Germline V gene sequence: CDR1 SGHNT, CDR2 YYREEE (reference sequence). With 0 bases removed from V and 5 bases from J, the gap between germline ends came to 12 bases. CDR3: CASSLGGSLDQPQHF. The part of the CDR3 DNA that was read is TGTGCCAGCAGCTTGGGCGGGAGTTTGGATCAGCCC.

This clone was found many times. The read finishes 3 residues shy of the CDR3 end, and the germline J gene is used to complete it. This chain links TRBV30 with TRBJ1-3; D ambiguous. In germline, CDR1 is GTSNPN, CDR2 SVGIG (reference sequence). Trimming cost V 8 bases and J 0 bases, with 14 bases left between them. CDR3 size: 14 residues. The DNA read from the CDR3 is TGTGCCGCGGGGAACAGCAACTCTGGAAACACC. It translates to CAAGNSNSGNT. The entire CDR3 is CAAGNSNSGNTIYF.

At least ten counts were recorded for this clone. The read stops 3 residues short of the end of the CDR3; the missing end is completed from the germline J gene. The genes are TRBV19 and TRBJ1-1, with 12 nucleotides matching TRBD1. The CDR3 is made up of 13 amino acids. The germline gives CDR1 LNHDA, CDR2 SQIVND (reference sequence). V was clipped by 10 bases and J by 5 bases; unmatched bases: 5. Here the CDR3 reads CATMGQGATEAFF. The part of the CDR3 DNA that was read is TGTGCCACCATGGGACAGGGGGCAACTGAA.

This clone has a count of ten or more. The missing CDR3 end, 3 residues past where the read stops, is filled in from the germline J gene. The chain couples TRBV13 to TRBJ1-1, with no clear D. The V end lost 2 bases, the J end lost 4 bases, and 11 bases lay between the germline ends. From germline, CDR1 is PRHDT and CDR2 FYEKMQ (reference sequence). The length of the CDR3 is 14 residues. This CDR3 is CASSLPGSGTEAFF. CDR3 DNA, as far as it was read: TGTGCCAGCAGCTTACCGGGGTCGGGCACTGAA.

This clone was observed many times. From the germline J gene comes the end of the CDR3, since the read stops 3 residues before it. The V gene is TRBV19, the J gene TRBJ1-5, with D uncertain. Germline V gene data show CDR1 as LNHDA and CDR2 as SQIVND (reference sequence). The V and J ends lost 4 bases and 0 bases respectively, with 13 bases between them. This CDR3 has 16 residues. CDR3 DNA, as far as it was read: TGTGCCAGTAGTAAGCCCCGACAAAATAGCAATCAGCCC. It specifies CASSKPRQNSNQP. The complete CDR3 protein is CASSKPRQNSNQPQHF.

This clone has ten or more counts. The read comes to an end 3 residues before the CDR3 does, leaving the germline J gene to fill in the end. The rearrangement joins TRBV5-5 to TRBJ1-4; 7 bases match TRBD1. The CDR3 is made up of 14 amino acids. With 1 base clipped from V and 3 bases from J, the junction kept 0 bases outside the gene matches. The germline CDR1 and CDR2 sequences are SGHKS and YYEKEE (reference sequence). CDR3 in amino acids: CASSLTGANEKLFF. Incomplete CDR3 DNA: TGTGCCAGCAGCTTGACAGGGGCTAATGAAAAA.

This clone was picked up many times. A read error may account for a junction end that differs from germline. The sequence runs out 3 residues before the end of the CDR3; the remainder is reconstructed from the germline J gene. This chain links TRBV30 with TRBJ2-1, with D perhaps TRBD2 (6 bases). The CDR3 is 12 amino acids. Germline lookup yields CDR1 GTSNPN and CDR2 SVGIG (reference sequence). The CDR3 is CVWRLELNEQFF. The covered CDR3 bases are TGTGTCTGGAGACTAGAATTAAATGAG.

This clone was detected many times. Sequencing ends 3 residues short of the CDR3 end; the germline J gene provides the rest. V gene TRBV19 combines with J gene TRBJ2-7; weak D call: TRBD1 (6 bases). Germline CDR1 and CDR2: LNHDA and SQIVND (reference sequence). V gave up 1 base and J gave up 2 bases, with 6 bases separating them. CDR3 size: 13 residues. The CDR3 is CASSIGDTYEQYF. The part of the CDR3 DNA that was read is TGTGCCAGTAGTATAGGGGACACCTACGAG.

This clone was counted at least ten times. The covered CDR3 bases are TGTGCCAGCAGCCTAGACAGGGGCAATTCACCC. Residues: CASSLDRGNSP. The whole CDR3 region reads CASSLDRGNSPLHF. The chain joins TRBV7-8 to TRBJ1-6; 8 positions agree with TRBD1. Read coverage stops 3 residues before the CDR3 terminus; the germline J gene supplies the remainder. The J segment lost 7 bases and the V segment lost 5 bases, leaving 4 bases of the junction unmatched. The CDR3 consists of 14 residues. In germline, CDR1 is SGHVS, CDR2 FQNEAQ. Full variable domain (rest looked up from reference TRBV7-8 and TRBJ1-6): GAGVSQSPRYKVAKRGQDVALRCDPISGHVSLFWYQQALGQGPEFLTYFQNEAQLDKSGLPSDRFFAERPEGSVSTLKIQRTQQEDSAVYLCASSLDRGNSPLHFGNGTRLTVT.

This clone was seen a handful of times. Partial CDR3 DNA: TGCGCCAGCAGTGAAGAGGGCAGGGTGAACACTGAA. It yields the protein CASSEEGRVNTE. The entire CDR3 reads CASSEEGRVNTEAFF. The chain links TRBV10-2 to TRBJ1-1; D might be TRBD1 (5 bases). The read comes to an end 3 residues before the CDR3 does, leaving the germline J gene to fill in the end. Trimming left V 3 bases short and J 0 bases short, with 11 bases between. The CDR3 consists of 15 residues. CDR1 WSHSY and CDR2 SAAADI come from the germline V gene.

This clone was recorded many times. The read terminates 3 residues before the CDR3 end, so the remaining end is supplied by the germline J gene. V and J are TRBV5-1 and TRBJ1-1; D might be TRBD1 (5 bases). The germline V gene has CDR1 SGHRS and CDR2 YFSETQ. CDR3 size: 13 residues. Here the CDR3 reads CASSWQPDRDAFF. Incomplete CDR3 DNA: TGCGCCAGCAGCTGGCAACCCGACAGAGAC.

A note on this clone: The sequence runs out 3 residues before the end of the CDR3; the remainder is reconstructed from the germline J gene. The chain uses TRBV7-9 and TRBJ2-2, with 8 bases identical to TRBD1. The CDR3 sequence is 15 residues long. Per the germline V gene, CDR1 is SEHNR and CDR2 is FQNEAQ (reference sequence). Incomplete CDR3 DNA: TGTGCCAGCAGCCCTGACAGGGGCCCAGGTTCACCG. This sequence encodes CASSPDRGPGSP. The CDR3 in full is CASSPDRGPGSPLFF.

Ten or more counts support this clone. CDR3 in amino acids: CSVEDPGTGAEAFF. CDR3 DNA (partial): TGCAGCGTTGAAGACCCCGGGACAGGGGCTGAA. This chain connects TRBV29-1 to TRBJ1-1; 10 nucleotides align to TRBD1. The CDR3 extends 3 residues past the end of the read, so its final part is completed from the germline J gene. CDR3 length equals 14 residues. Germline CDR1 reads SQVTM; CDR2 reads ANQGSEA. The V gene end was trimmed by 0 bases and the J gene end by 6 bases; junction bases not matched to a gene: 4.